The T cell receptor (beta chain) under discussion was sequenced for a study of T cells in localized non-small cell lung cancer. TCRdb's table, derived via immunoSEQ multiplex PCR, lists solely in-frame clones and lacks some. Of roughly 30,000 clones in the sample, approximately 91% were seen once. This CDR3 spans 18 amino acids. Germline lookup yields CDR1 LNHDA and CDR2 SQIVND (reference sequence). V lost 3 bases, J lost 4 bases, and 10 bases stayed unmatched. The chain recombines TRBV19 with TRBJ2-6; 9 bases map to TRBD1. This TCR derives from a man between 40 and 70 years old with stage II lung adenocarcinoma. Sequenced material: PBMCs, taken before any cancer treatment. The CDR3 is CASSINPGQGSGANVLTF. The CDR3 DNA follows: TGTGCCAGTAGTATCAACCCGGGACAGGGATCCGGGGCCAACGTCCTGACTTTC.